This T cell receptor beta chain emerged from a study of blood T cell repertoires in COVID-19. The overall study: Samples representing acute and convalescent COVID-19 were sourced from the United States, Italy and Spain. PBMCs, B-cell-depleted T cells, or T cells were the source of the cDNA or gDNA that made up the material.

The ends lost 3 bases at V and 2 bases at J; junction bases unmatched: 4. The length of the CDR3 is 16 residues. The germline CDR1 and CDR2 sequences are KGHSH and LQKENI. Per the study methods: Amplification with reference gene primers provided the estimates of nucleated cell counts. Profiling relied on immunoSEQ multiplex PCR, and the TCRdb table lists in-frame clones only, not all of them. The DNA was the basis for D and trimming; V, J and clone size are from that table. The data show about 130,000 clones, with approximately 85% seen just once and about 4.3% held by the top ten. Sequencing input: peripheral blood. The TCR was taken from a human donor in a cohort sampled during active COVID-19. V usage is TRBV18 and J usage is TRBJ1-5; the match to TRBD1 covers 10 bases. For the CDR3, the DNA is TGTGCCAGCTCACCGACAGGGGGCGCGGGCAATCAGCCCCAGCATTTT. Residues: CASSPTGGAGNQPQHF. The variable domain in full, with the rest retrieved from reference TRBV18 and TRBJ1-5, is NAGVMQNPRHLVRRRGQEARLRCSPMKGHSHVYWYRQLPEEGLKFMVYLQKENIIDESGMPKERFSAEFPKEGPSILRIQQVVRGDSAAYFCASSPTGGAGNQPQHFGDGTRLSIL.